This TCR beta chain was observed in a study of blood T cell repertoires in COVID-19. Overall study context: The United States, Italy and Spain provided the acute and convalescent COVID-19 samples. Nucleic acid was either cDNA or gDNA, and it came from T cells, B-cell-depleted T cells, or PBMCs.

Germline-derived CDR1 and CDR2 are GTSNPN and SVGIG (reference sequence). V lost 0 bases and J 8 bases, leaving 7 bases between the germline ends. The CDR3 sequence is 12 residues long. Authors' analysis steps: Scientists estimated how many nucleated cells there were by amplifying reference gene primers. This table comes from immunoSEQ multiplex PCR, and its TCRdb copy is limited to in-frame clones, with some not included. For V, J and clone size, that table is used; D and trimming come from the DNA. The sample yields tens of thousands of clones, roughly 80% seen once. The sequenced sample consisted of peripheral blood. This chain connects TRBV30 to TRBJ1-4, with D possibly being TRBD1 (6 bases). The clonotype originates from a human donor in a cohort sampled during active COVID-19. The CDR3 protein is CAWSVRGEKLFF. CDR3 bases: TGTGCCTGGAGTGTCAGGGGAGAAAAACTGTTTTTT.